The rows below give T cell receptor beta chains drawn from one sample of a study of post-analysis software for immune sequencing data. TCRdb re-derived calls from the PCR reads in MiXCR, one entry per CDR3 protein. The data hold roughly 670,000 distinct CDR3 sequences, with approximately 59% observed a single time. The material sequenced was blood. The receptors were gathered from a girl aged 2-10 years with multiple sclerosis. Each CDR3 is given with its conserved first and last residue. D genes are given only for firm matches. Clone size, where shown, is once, few, many, or a class for clones that have expanded.

clone_size	v_call	d_call	j_call	cdr3_aa	cdr3_nt
.	TRBV20-1	TRBD1	TRBJ2-7	CSARKGAAGEQYF	TGCAGTGCTCGAAAGGGGGCTGCTGGCGAGCAGTACTTC
few	TRBV5-6	.	TRBJ2-7	CASSLPYSYEQYF	TGTGCCAGCAGTTTGCCGTATTCCTACGAGCAGTACTTC
.	TRBV5-1	TRBD1	TRBJ1-2	CASSRRQGVFWETGYTF	TGCGCCAGCAGTCGTAGACAGGGGGTGTTTTGGGAGACTGGCTACACCTTC
few	TRBV6-5	TRBD2	TRBJ2-1	CASSPGLAGFHEQFF	TGTGCCAGCAGTCCGGGACTAGCGGGGTTTCATGAGCAGTTCTTC
.	TRBV29-1	.	TRBJ2-5	CSPRVQETQYF	TGCAGCCCCCGGGTACAAGAGACCCAGTACTTC
.	TRBV20-1	.	TRBJ1-5	CSASGGGFYSNQPQHF	TGCAGTGCTAGTGGGGGGGGGTTTTATTCCAATCAGCCCCAGCATTTT
.	TRBV6-5	.	TRBJ1-6	CASSYWQPTDSPLHF	TGTGCCAGCAGTTACTGGCAGCCGACGGATTCACCCCTCCACTTT
few	TRBV15	.	TRBJ2-5	CATSPVGASAQETQYF	TGTGCCACCAGCCCAGTGGGAGCTAGCGCACAAGAGACCCAGTACTTC
.	TRBV2	.	TRBJ2-7	CASWLAPTSYEQYF	TGTGCCAGCTGGCTAGCGCCGACTTCCTACGAGCAGTACTTC
.	TRBV7-3	.	TRBJ2-5	CASSPGGAFETQYF	TGTGCCAGCAGCCCCGGGGGCGCATTCGAGACCCAGTACTTC
once	TRBV20-1	.	TRBJ1-1	CSARDSSNTEAFF	TGCAGTGCTAGAGACAGCTCGAACACTGAAGCTTTCTTT
.	TRBV2	.	TRBJ1-1	CASTYSPTEAFF	TGTGCCAGCACTTACAGCCCCACTGAAGCTTTCTTT
few	TRBV29-1	TRBD2	TRBJ2-3	CSVGRVAGADTQYF	TGCAGCGTGGGCCGTGTAGCGGGAGCAGATACGCAGTATTTT
once	TRBV6-5	.	TRBJ1-5	CASRTGGESNQPQHF	TGTGCCAGCAGAACCGGGGGAGAGAGCAATCAGCCCCAGCATTTT
.	TRBV3-1	.	TRBJ1-5	CASSQSSFNQPQHF	TGTGCCAGCAGCCAATCATCCTTTAATCAGCCCCAGCATTTT
.	TRBV6-1	.	TRBJ2-5	CASLLGTQYF	TGTGCCAGCCTGCTAGGGACCCAGTACTTC
.	TRBV20-1	.	TRBJ1-4	CSAVKLNEKLFF	TGCAGTGCGGTAAAGCTTAATGAAAAACTGTTTTTT
.	TRBV15	.	TRBJ2-7	CATSPTRRFSYEQYF	TGTGCCACCAGCCCCACCCGGAGGTTCTCCTACGAGCAGTACTTC
.	TRBV6-2/TRBV6-3	TRBD1	TRBJ2-7	CASRTGQGAVNEQYF	TGTGCCAGCAGGACCGGGCAGGGGGCTGTCAATGAGCAGTACTTC
.	TRBV30	TRBD2	TRBJ2-1	CAWSRGGTHNEQFF	TGTGCCTGGAGTCGGGGAGGGACTCACAATGAGCAGTTCTTC
.	TRBV12-3/TRBV12-4	.	TRBJ2-3	CASTLGVGDTQYF	TGTGCCAGCACTCTAGGGGTAGGGGATACGCAGTATTTT
.	TRBV3-1	.	TRBJ2-1	CASSQVQGSYNEQFF	TGTGCCAGCAGCCAAGTACAGGGTTCCTACAATGAGCAGTTCTTC